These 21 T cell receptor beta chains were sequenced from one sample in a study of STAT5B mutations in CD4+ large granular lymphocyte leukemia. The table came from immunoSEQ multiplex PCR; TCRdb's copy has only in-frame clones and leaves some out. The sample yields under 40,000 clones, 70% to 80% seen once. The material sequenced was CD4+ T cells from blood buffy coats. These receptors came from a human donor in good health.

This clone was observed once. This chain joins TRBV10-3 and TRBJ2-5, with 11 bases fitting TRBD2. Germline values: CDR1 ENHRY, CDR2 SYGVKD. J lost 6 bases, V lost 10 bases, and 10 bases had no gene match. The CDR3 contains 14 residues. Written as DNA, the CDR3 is TGTGCCACGAATTTAGCGGGGGGGCTTCAGACCCAGTACTTC. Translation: CATNLAGGLQTQYF.

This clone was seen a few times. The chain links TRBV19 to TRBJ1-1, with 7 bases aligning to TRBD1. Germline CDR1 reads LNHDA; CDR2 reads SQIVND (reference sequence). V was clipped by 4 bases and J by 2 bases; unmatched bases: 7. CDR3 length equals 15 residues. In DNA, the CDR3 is TGTGCCAGTAGTACCCGGGGACAGTTAAACACTGAAGCTTTCTTT. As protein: CASSTRGQLNTEAFF.

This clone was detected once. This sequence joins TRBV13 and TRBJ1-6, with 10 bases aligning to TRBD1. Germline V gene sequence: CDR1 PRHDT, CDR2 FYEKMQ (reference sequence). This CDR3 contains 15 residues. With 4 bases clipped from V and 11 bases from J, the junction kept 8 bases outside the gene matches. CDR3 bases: TGTGCCAGCAGCTCCTCTGGACAGGGGGGACCACCCCTCCACTTT. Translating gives CASSSSGQGGPPLHF.

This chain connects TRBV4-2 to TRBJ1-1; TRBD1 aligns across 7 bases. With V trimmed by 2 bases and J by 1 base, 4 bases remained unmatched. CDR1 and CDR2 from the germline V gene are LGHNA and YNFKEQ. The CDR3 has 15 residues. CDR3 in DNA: TGTGCCAGCAGCCAACCCGGGACAGCGAACACTGAAGCTTTCTTT. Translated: CASSQPGTANTEAFF.

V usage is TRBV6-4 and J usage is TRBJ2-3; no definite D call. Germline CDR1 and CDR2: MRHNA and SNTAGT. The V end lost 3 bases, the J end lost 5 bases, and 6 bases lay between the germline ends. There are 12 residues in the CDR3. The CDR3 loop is CASSENGDTQYF. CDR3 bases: TGTGCCAGCAGTGAGAATGGAGATACGCAGTATTTT.

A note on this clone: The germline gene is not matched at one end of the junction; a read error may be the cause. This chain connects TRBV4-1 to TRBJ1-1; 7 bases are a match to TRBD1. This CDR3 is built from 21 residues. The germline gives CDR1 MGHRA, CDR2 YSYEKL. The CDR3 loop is CASRQDTSRGGQRILREVAFF. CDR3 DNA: TGCGCCAGCAGACAAGATACAAGTCGGGGGGGACAGCGCATACTGAGGGAGGTTGCTTTCTTT.

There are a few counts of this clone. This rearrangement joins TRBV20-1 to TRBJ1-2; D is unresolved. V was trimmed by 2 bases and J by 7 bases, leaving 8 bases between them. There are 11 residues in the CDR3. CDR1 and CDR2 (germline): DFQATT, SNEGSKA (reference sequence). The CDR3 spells CSARLSGGYTF. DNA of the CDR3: TGCAGTGCTAGACTCTCTGGTGGCTACACCTTC.

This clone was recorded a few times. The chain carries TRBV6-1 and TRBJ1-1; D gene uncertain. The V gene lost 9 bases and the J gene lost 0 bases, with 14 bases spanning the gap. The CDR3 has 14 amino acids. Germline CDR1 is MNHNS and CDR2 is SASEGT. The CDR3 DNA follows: TGTGCCAGTACATGGAAAGAGATGAACACTGAAGCTTTCTTT. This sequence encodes CASTWKEMNTEAFF.

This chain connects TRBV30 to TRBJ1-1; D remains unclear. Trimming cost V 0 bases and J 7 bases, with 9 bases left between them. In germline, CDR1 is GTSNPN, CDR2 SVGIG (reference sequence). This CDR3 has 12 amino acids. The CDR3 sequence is CAWSVGSGEAFF. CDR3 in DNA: TGTGCCTGGAGTGTAGGGAGTGGTGAAGCTTTCTTT.

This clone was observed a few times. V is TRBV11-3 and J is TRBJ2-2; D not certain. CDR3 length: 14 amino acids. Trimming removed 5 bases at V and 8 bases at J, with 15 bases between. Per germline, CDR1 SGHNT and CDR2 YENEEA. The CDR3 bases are TGTGCCAGCAGCCCAGCAGAGTTCTTGGGGGAGCTGTTTTTT. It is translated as CASSPAEFLGELFF.

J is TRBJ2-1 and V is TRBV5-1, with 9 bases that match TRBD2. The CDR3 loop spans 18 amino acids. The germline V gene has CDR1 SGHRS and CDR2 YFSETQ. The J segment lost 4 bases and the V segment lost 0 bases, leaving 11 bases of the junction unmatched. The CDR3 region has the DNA TGCGCCAGCAGCTTGGGGGCTAGCGGGGCGGACCCATACAATGAGCAGTTCTTC. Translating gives CASSLGASGADPYNEQFF.

The CDR3: CASSQDGLAGETQYF. The CDR3 DNA follows: TGTGCCAGCAGCCAAGATGGTCTAGCGGGGGAGACCCAGTACTTC. The rearrangement uses TRBV14 and TRBJ2-5, with 9 bases that match TRBD2. The junction had 4 bases not matched to a gene; V was cut back by 0 bases and J by 5 bases. CDR1 is SGHDN, CDR2 FVKESK, per germline. The CDR3 consists of 15 residues.

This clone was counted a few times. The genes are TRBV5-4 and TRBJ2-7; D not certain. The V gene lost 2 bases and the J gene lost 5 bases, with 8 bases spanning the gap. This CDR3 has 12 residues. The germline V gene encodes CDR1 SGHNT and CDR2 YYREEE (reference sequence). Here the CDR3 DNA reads TGTGCCAGCAGCTTTACCCCCAACGAGCAGTACTTC. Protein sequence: CASSFTPNEQYF.

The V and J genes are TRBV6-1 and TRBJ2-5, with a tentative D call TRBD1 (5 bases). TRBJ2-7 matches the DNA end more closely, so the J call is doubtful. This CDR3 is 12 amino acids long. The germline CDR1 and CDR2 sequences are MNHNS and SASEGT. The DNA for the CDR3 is TGTGCCAGCAGTCTAAAGACAGCCGAGCAGTACTTC. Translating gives CASSLKTAEQYF.

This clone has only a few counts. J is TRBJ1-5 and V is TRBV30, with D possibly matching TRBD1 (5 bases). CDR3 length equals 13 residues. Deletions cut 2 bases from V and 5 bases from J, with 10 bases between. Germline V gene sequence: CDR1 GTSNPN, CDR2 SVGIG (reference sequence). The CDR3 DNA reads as TGTGCCTGGAGTCACGGCAGGGATCAGCCCCAGCATTTT. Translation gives CAWSHGRDQPQHF.

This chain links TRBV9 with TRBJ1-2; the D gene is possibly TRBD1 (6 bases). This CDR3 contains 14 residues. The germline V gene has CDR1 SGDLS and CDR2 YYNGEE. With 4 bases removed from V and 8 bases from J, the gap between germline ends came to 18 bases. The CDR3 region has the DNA TGTGCCAGCAGCCCGGGACATCCCGCAGGGGGCTACACCTTC. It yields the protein CASSPGHPAGGYTF.

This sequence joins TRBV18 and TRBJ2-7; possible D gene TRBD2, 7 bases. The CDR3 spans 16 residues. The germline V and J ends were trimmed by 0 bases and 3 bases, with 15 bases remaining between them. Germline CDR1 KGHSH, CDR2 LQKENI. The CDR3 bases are TGTGCCAGCTCACCACCGGCTGGGGGGGCCTTCTACGAGCAGTACTTC. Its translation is CASSPPAGGAFYEQYF.

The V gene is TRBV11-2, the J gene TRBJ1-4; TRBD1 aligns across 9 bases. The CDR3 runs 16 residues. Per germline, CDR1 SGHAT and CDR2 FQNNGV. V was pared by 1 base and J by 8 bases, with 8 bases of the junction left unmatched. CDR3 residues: CASSLGATGGWEKLFF. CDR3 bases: TGTGCCAGCAGCTTAGGCGCGACAGGGGGGTGGGAAAAACTGTTTTTT.

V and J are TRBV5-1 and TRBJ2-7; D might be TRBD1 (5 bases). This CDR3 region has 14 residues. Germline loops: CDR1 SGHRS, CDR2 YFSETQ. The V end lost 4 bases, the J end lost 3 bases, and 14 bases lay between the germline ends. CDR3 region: CASSMTVANYEQYF. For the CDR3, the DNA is TGCGCCAGCAGCATGACAGTGGCGAACTACGAGCAGTACTTC.

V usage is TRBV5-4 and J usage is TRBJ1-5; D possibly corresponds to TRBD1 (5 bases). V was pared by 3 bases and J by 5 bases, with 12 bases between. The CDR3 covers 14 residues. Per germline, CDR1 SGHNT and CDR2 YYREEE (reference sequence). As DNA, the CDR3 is TGTGCCAGCAGCTCTTCAGGGAGCCATCAGCCCCAGCATTTT. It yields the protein CASSSSGSHQPQHF.

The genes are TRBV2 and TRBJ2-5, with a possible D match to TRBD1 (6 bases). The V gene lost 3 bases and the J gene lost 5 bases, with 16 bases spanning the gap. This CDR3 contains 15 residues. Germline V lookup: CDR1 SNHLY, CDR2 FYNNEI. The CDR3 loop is CASSDPQGKTETQYF. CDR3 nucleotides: TGTGCCAGCAGTGATCCCCAGGGGAAGACGGAGACCCAGTACTTC.